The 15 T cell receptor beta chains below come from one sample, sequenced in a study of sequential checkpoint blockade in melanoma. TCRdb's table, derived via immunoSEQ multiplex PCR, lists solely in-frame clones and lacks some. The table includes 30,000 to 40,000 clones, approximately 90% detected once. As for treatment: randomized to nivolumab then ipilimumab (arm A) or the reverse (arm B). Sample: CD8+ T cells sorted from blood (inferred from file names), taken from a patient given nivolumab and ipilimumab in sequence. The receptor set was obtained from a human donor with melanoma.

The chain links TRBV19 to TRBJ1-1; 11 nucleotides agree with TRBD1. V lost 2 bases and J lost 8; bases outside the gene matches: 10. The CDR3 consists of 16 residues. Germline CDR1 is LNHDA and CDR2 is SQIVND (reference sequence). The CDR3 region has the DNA TGTGCCAGTAGTATATTAGAGGGGACAGGGGGGTCGGAAGCTTTCTTT. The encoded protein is CASSILEGTGGSEAFF.

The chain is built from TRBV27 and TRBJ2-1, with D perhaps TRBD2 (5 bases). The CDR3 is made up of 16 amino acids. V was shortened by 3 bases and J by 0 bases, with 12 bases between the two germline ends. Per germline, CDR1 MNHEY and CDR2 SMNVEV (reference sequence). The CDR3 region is CASSLGSPSSYNEQFF. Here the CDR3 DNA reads TGTGCCAGCAGTTTGGGGAGTCCTAGCTCCTACAATGAGCAGTTCTTC.

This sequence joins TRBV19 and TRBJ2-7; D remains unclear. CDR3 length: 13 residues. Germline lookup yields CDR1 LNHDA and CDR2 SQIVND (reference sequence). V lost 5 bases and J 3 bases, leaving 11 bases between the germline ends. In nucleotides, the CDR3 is TGTGCCAGTAGTTTCAGGCTATTCTACGAGCAGTACGTC. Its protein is CASSFRLFYEQYV.

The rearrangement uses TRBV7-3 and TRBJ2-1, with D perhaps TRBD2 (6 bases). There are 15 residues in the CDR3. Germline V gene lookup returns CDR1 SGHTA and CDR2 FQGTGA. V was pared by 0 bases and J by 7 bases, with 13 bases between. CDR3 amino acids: CASSLTRRERNEQFF. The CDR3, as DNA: TGTGCCAGCAGCTTAACGAGACGGGAGCGGAATGAGCAGTTCTTC.

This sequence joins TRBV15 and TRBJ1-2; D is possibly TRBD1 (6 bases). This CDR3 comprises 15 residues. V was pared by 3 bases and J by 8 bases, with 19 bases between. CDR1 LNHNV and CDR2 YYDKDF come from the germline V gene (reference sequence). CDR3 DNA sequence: TGTGCCACCAGCAGTGCGCACAGGGCGGCGAGAGGCTACACCTTC. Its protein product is CATSSAHRAARGYTF.

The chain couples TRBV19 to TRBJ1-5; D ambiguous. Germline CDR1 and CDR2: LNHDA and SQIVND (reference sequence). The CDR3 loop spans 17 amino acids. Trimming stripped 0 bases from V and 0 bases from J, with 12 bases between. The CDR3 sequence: CASSIDLRDVSNQPQHF. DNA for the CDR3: TGTGCCAGTAGTATAGATCTACGGGATGTTAGCAATCAGCCCCAGCATTTT.

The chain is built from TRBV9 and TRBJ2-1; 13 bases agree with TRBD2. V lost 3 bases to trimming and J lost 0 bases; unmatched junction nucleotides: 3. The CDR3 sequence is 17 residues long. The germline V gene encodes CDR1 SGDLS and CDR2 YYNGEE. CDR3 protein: CASSGGLAGSSYNEQFF. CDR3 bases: TGTGCCAGCAGCGGGGGACTAGCGGGGAGCTCCTACAATGAGCAGTTCTTC.

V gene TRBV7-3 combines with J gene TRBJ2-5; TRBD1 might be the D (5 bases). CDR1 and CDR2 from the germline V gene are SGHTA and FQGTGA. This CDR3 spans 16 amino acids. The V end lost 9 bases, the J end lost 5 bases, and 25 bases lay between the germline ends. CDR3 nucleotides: TGTGCCAGAAAGAACGTAGGGGAACGGAATGGGGAGACCCAGTACTTC. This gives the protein CARKNVGERNGETQYF.

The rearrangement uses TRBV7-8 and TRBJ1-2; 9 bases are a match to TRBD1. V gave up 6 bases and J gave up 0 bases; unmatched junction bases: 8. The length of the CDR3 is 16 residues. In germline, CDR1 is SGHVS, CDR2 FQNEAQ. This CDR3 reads CASSSGQGRPNYGYTF. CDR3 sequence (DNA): TGTGCCAGCAGTTCAGGACAGGGGCGTCCTAACTATGGCTACACCTTC.

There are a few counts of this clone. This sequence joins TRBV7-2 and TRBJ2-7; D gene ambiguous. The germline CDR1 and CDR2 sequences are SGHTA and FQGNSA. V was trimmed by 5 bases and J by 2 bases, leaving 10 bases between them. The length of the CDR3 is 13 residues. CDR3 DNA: TGTGCCAGCAGCCTCTACCCGACCTACGAGCAGTACTTC. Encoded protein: CASSLYPTYEQYF.

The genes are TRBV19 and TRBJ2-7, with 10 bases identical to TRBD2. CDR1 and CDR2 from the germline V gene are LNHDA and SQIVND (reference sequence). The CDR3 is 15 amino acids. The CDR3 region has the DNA TGTGCCAGTAGTATTAGGCTAGCGGGAGTGTTTGAGCGGTACGTC. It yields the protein CASSIRLAGVFERYV.

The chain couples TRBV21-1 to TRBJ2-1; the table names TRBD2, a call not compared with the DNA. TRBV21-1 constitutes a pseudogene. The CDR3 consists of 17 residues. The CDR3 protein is CASSKRNMENPYNEQFF. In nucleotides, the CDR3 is TGTGCCAGCAGCAAAAGGAATATGGAGAATCCCTACAATGAGCAGTTCTTC.

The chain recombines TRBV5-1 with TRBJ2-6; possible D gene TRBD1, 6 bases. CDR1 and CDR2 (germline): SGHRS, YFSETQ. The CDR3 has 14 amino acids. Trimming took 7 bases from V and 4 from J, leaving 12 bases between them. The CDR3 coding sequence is TGCGCCAGCTACCCAGGGGTCGGGGCCAACGTCCTGACTTTC. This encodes CASYPGVGANVLTF. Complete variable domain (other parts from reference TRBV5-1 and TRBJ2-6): KAGVTQTPRYLIKTRGQQVTLSCSPISGHRSVSWYQQTPGQGLQFLFEYFSETQRNKGNFPGRFSGRQFSNSRSEMNVSTLELGDSALYLCASYPGVGANVLTFGAGSRLTVL.

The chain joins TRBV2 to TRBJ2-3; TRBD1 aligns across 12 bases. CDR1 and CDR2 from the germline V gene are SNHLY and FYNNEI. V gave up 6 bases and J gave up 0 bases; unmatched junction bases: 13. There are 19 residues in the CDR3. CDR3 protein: CASRGIRDRGHSSTDTQYF. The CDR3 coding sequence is TGTGCCAGCAGGGGAATCCGGGACAGGGGGCACTCTAGCACAGATACGCAGTATTTT.

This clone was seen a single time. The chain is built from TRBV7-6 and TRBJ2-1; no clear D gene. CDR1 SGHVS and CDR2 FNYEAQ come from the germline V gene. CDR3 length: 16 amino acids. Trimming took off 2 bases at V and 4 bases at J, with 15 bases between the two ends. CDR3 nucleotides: TGTGCCAGCAGCTTAAGTCCACCTATCTTATACAATGAGCAGTTCTTC. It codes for CASSLSPPILYNEQFF.